The source of this TCR beta chain is a study of cytomegalovirus exposure and HLA in healthy donors. Study-wide context: Early released data had 65 million to 100 million unique TCRs, all coming from HLA-typed donors.

Study results and caveats: Presence/absence results assume similar sequencing depth per donor, which may not hold. Overall, roughly 150 TCR beta chains were annotated as cytomegalovirus-associated.

The PCR employed 60 Vbeta primers together with 13 Jbeta primers. Produced via immunoSEQ multiplex PCR; TCRdb's table is partial and in-frame only. The table shows 250,000 to 350,000 clones, with 86% occurring only once. With respect to this clone: Its matching antigen is unknown.

This CDR3 has 16 amino acids. The V and J ends lost 0 bases and 0 bases respectively, with 13 bases between them. Germline V lookup: CDR1 SGHKS, CDR2 YYEKEE (reference sequence). This TCR was recovered from a man aged 35-49 years in good health and CMV-seropositive. The chain uses TRBV5-5 and TRBJ2-7; D gene uncertain. The sequenced material came from PBMCs. The CDR3 reads CASSLESAVRSYEQYF. The DNA for the CDR3 is TGTGCCAGCAGCTTGGAGTCGGCGGTTCGCTCCTACGAGCAGTACTTC. Full variable domain (missing parts from reference TRBV5-5 and TRBJ2-7): DAGVTQSPTHLIKTRGQQVTLRCSPISGHKSVSWYQQVLGQGPQFIFQYYEKEERGRGNFPDRFSARQFPNYSSELNVNALLLGDSALYLCASSLESAVRSYEQYFGPGTRLTVT.